This entry features one TCR beta chain sequence. A junction boundary mismatches the germline segment, possibly from a read error. The sample comes from a study of control samples from healthy donors and cancer patients. Clones were sequenced by immunoSEQ multiplex PCR, and TCRdb holds only the in-frame ones, with some missing. In the table there are around 49,000 clones, roughly 90% of which are singletons. The CDR3 contains 14 residues. From germline, CDR1 is SGHTA and CDR2 FQGNSA. The TCR sequence derives from a man aged 35-49 years with colorectal cancer. Sequencing was done on a sample of PBMCs. The chain employs TRBV7-2 and TRBJ2-3; 8 bases are a match to TRBD2. Here the CDR3 reads CASSIAGTADTQYF. The CDR3 DNA reads TGTGCCAGCAGCATAGCGGGAACGGCAGATACGCAGTATTTT.